The subject of this entry is one T cell receptor beta chain. The data were taken from a study of T cell changes during pregnancy in multiple sclerosis. The protocol was immunoSEQ multiplex PCR, while the TCRdb copy is restricted to in-frame clones and leaves out a portion. The sample gives some 40,000 clones, roughly 90% of which show up once; approximately 4.7% is in the top ten. The clonotype was recovered from a female donor in good health, enrolled as a control in a pregnancy study. The source was peripheral blood, collected in the second trimester of pregnancy.

The CDR3 bases are TGTGCCAGCAGCTTGTACAGGGCTAATTCACCCCTCCACTTT. Amino acids: CASSLYRANSPLHF. The V call is TRBV5-6, the J call TRBJ1-6; possible D gene TRBD1, 6 bases. The CDR3 runs to 14 residues. Per the germline V gene, CDR1 is SGHDT and CDR2 is YYEEEE. The germline V and J ends were trimmed by 1 base and 6 bases, with 8 bases remaining between them. Looking up the rest from reference TRBV5-6 and TRBJ1-6 gives the full variable domain: DAGVTQSPTHLIKTRGQQVTLRCSPKSGHDTVSWYQQALGQGPQFIFQYYEEEERQRGNFPDRFSGHQFPNYSSELNVNALLLGDSALYLCASSLYRANSPLHFGNGTRLTVT.